Listed below are T cell receptor beta chains from one sample, sequenced in a study of tumor-infiltrating lymphocytes in primary liver carcinoma. TCRdb re-called the multiplex PCR reads through MiXCR, storing one row per CDR3 protein. The sample includes 70,000 to 95,000 distinct CDR3 sequences, more than 60% of them seen just once. Material for sequencing was liver tumor tissue from sampling region 4. These receptors were taken from a middle-aged man with primary liver carcinoma and hepatitis B virus infection. Each CDR3 is given with its conserved first and last residue. The order of the fields is clone size, D gene, J gene, V gene, CDR3 DNA, CDR3 protein. A D gene is named only where the DNA matches it firmly. Rows give clone size only sometimes, using once, few, many, or a class for an expanded clone.

clone_size: -; d_call: -; j_call: TRBJ1-4; v_call: TRBV30; cdr3_nt: TGTGCCTGGTGTCCAAAACCAAGGACGGCCAATAATGAAAAACTGTTTTTT; cdr3_aa: CAWCPKPRTANNEKLFF
clone_size: few; d_call: -; j_call: TRBJ2-7; v_call: TRBV2; cdr3_nt: TGTGCCAGCAGTGACGCCGGGACTTACCCTTCCTACGAGCAGTACTTC; cdr3_aa: CASSDAGTYPSYEQYF
clone_size: -; d_call: TRBD1; j_call: TRBJ1-2; v_call: TRBV29-1; cdr3_nt: TGCAGCGTCGCAACCCTATCGGACAGGGGGCAGAATGGCTGCACCTTC; cdr3_aa: CSVATLSDRGQNGCTF
clone_size: many; d_call: -; j_call: TRBJ2-1; v_call: TRBV6-5; cdr3_nt: TGTGCCAGCAGCACTTTCAACGATGAGCAGTTCTTC; cdr3_aa: CASSTFNDEQFF
clone_size: -; d_call: -; j_call: TRBJ1-3; v_call: TRBV6-5; cdr3_nt: TGTGCCAGCAGTTTTACGGGGGTTGGAAGTACCATATATTTT; cdr3_aa: CASSFTGVGSTIYF
clone_size: -; d_call: -; j_call: TRBJ1-2; v_call: TRBV29-1; cdr3_nt: TGCAGTGTCGAGGACACTTATGGCTACACCTTC; cdr3_aa: CSVEDTYGYTF
clone_size: few; d_call: -; j_call: TRBJ2-2; v_call: TRBV28; cdr3_nt: TGTGCCAGCAGTTTAGGGATCGTGGTCGGGGAGCTGTTTTTT; cdr3_aa: CASSLGIVVGELFF
clone_size: -; d_call: TRBD2; j_call: TRBJ2-3; v_call: TRBV29-1; cdr3_nt: TGCAGCGTTTCGGGGGGGCCCGTGGGAGATATGCAGTATTTT; cdr3_aa: CSVSGGPVGDMQYF
clone_size: few; d_call: -; j_call: TRBJ2-7; v_call: TRBV11-2; cdr3_nt: TGTGCCAGCAGCCCTCGACAGTCCTACGAGCAGTACTTC; cdr3_aa: CASSPRQSYEQYF
clone_size: -; d_call: -; j_call: TRBJ2-2; v_call: TRBV27; cdr3_nt: TGTGCCAGCAGTTTGGGGAGCTGGAGGGCCCCCGGGGAGCTGTTTTTT; cdr3_aa: CASSLGSWRAPGELFF
clone_size: -; d_call: TRBD2; j_call: TRBJ2-7; v_call: TRBV11-1; cdr3_nt: TGTGCCAGCAACTTAGCGGGAACAAAACAATACTTC; cdr3_aa: CASNLAGTKQYF
clone_size: -; d_call: -; j_call: TRBJ1-5; v_call: TRBV2; cdr3_nt: TGTGCCAGCAGCATCTTACAGAGCCGGTATAGCAATCAGCCCCAGCATTTT; cdr3_aa: CASSILQSRYSNQPQHF
clone_size: -; d_call: TRBD2; j_call: TRBJ2-1; v_call: TRBV11-1; cdr3_nt: TGTGCCAGGGGCCTGGGATTAGCGGGAGAAGTTGACAGTGAGCAGTTCTTC; cdr3_aa: CARGLGLAGEVDSEQFF
clone_size: -; d_call: -; j_call: TRBJ2-5; v_call: TRBV29-1; cdr3_nt: TGCAGCACCGAGGCCCGACGTGGGCCTAGAGGAGAGACCCAGTACTTT; cdr3_aa: CSTEARRGPRGETQYF
clone_size: -; d_call: TRBD2; j_call: TRBJ2-3; v_call: TRBV30; cdr3_nt: TGTGCCTGTATAGCGGGAGGCACAGATACGCAGTATTTT; cdr3_aa: CACIAGGTDTQYF
clone_size: once; d_call: -; j_call: TRBJ2-7; v_call: TRBV4-2; cdr3_nt: TGTGCCAGCAGCCAAGGAACTATCAGGTACGAACAGTACTTC; cdr3_aa: CASSQGTIRYEQYF
clone_size: -; d_call: -; j_call: TRBJ2-3; v_call: TRBV27; cdr3_nt: TGTGCCAGCAGTCCAGACTTAACGGGATTTAGAACAGATACGCAGTATTTT; cdr3_aa: CASSPDLTGFRTDTQYF
clone_size: -; d_call: -; j_call: TRBJ2-1; v_call: TRBV6-6; cdr3_nt: TGTGCCAGAATGAACCTGTACTCCTACAATGAGCAGATCTTC; cdr3_aa: CARMNLYSYNEQIF
clone_size: -; d_call: TRBD2; j_call: TRBJ2-7; v_call: TRBV10-1; cdr3_nt: TGCGCCAGCAGTGAGAGCCTAGCGGCACGTTACGAGCAGTACTTC; cdr3_aa: CASSESLAARYEQYF
clone_size: -; d_call: -; j_call: TRBJ2-3; v_call: TRBV11-2; cdr3_nt: TGTGCCAGCAGCTTTTGGGATAGCATAGATACGCAGTATTTT; cdr3_aa: CASSFWDSIDTQYF
clone_size: -; d_call: -; j_call: TRBJ2-1; v_call: TRBV11-2; cdr3_nt: TGTGCCAGCAGTTCAGCGGGCCCTGGGAACAAGCTATTCTTC; cdr3_aa: CASSSAGPGNKLFF
clone_size: many; d_call: TRBD2; j_call: TRBJ2-1; v_call: TRBV4-2; cdr3_nt: TGTGCCAGCAGCCAAAGCGGGAGGGGGGACAATGAGCAGTTCTTC; cdr3_aa: CASSQSGRGDNEQFF
clone_size: once; d_call: -; j_call: TRBJ2-7; v_call: TRBV6-1; cdr3_nt: TGTGCCAGCAGTCTCGATGAACCCTGCGAGCAGTACTTC; cdr3_aa: CASSLDEPCEQYF
clone_size: -; d_call: -; j_call: TRBJ2-3; v_call: TRBV29-1; cdr3_nt: TGCAGCGTTGAAGAGGGGCGGCTAGAGGGAGTGTCAGATAGGCAGTATTTT; cdr3_aa: CSVEEGRLEGVSDRQYF
clone_size: -; d_call: -; j_call: TRBJ2-4; v_call: TRBV28; cdr3_nt: TGTGCCAGCAGTTCCATGGACGCCAACGGCATTCGGGGGCACATTCAGTGCTTC; cdr3_aa: CASSSMDANGIRGHIQCF
clone_size: -; d_call: TRBD2; j_call: TRBJ2-7; v_call: TRBV7-9; cdr3_nt: TGTGCCAGCAGCAGTCTATGGACTAGCGGGGACTCCTACAAGCAGTACTTC; cdr3_aa: CASSSLWTSGDSYKQYF
clone_size: -; d_call: -; j_call: TRBJ2-7; v_call: TRBV11-2; cdr3_nt: TGTGCAAGCAGCCAGTATTCGGGAGGGGGCTACGACCAGTACTTC; cdr3_aa: CASSQYSGGGYDQYF
clone_size: -; d_call: TRBD2; j_call: TRBJ2-1; v_call: TRBV11-2; cdr3_nt: TGTGCCATCAGCTACTATTGGACTAGCGGGAGGGGAGGCGGGTTCTTC; cdr3_aa: CAISYYWTSGRGGGFF
clone_size: -; d_call: TRBD2; j_call: TRBJ2-2; v_call: TRBV19; cdr3_nt: TGTGCCAGTAGTATGGGACTAGCGGGAGGGGAGCTGTTTTTT; cdr3_aa: CASSMGLAGGELFF
clone_size: once; d_call: -; j_call: TRBJ2-1; v_call: TRBV6-5; cdr3_nt: TGTGCCAGCAGTTATGCCGGGGATGAACAGTTCTTC; cdr3_aa: CASSYAGDEQFF
clone_size: -; d_call: -; j_call: TRBJ2-7; v_call: TRBV6-5; cdr3_nt: TGTGTCAGCAGTTACGCGCGGGACTCCCACTACGAGCACTACTTC; cdr3_aa: CVSSYARDSHYEHYF
clone_size: few; d_call: -; j_call: TRBJ1-1; v_call: TRBV27; cdr3_nt: TGTGCCAGCAGTTCGGGTACAGACACTGAAGCTTTCTTT; cdr3_aa: CASSSGTDTEAFF